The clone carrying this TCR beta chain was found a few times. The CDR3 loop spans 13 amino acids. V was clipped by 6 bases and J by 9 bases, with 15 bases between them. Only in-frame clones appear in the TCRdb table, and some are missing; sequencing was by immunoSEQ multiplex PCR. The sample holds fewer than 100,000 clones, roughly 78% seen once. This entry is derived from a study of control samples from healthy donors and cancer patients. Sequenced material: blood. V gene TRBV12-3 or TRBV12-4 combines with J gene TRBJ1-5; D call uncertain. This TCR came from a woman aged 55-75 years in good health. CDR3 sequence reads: CASSQELNGPQHF. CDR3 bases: TGTGCCAGCAGCCAAGAACTGAACGGGCCCCAGCATTTT.